This entry lists 17 T cell receptor beta chains sequenced from one sample in a study of CD8 T cells in Susac syndrome. RNA, at about 0.5 to 1 ug, was reverse transcribed with random hexamers. TCRdb reprocessed the immunoSEQ multiplex PCR reads via MiXCR and lists one record per CDR3 protein. The data contain 150,000 to 200,000 distinct CDR3 sequences, about 91% of them seen just once; the ten biggest clones take up over 0.075%. Sample: CD4+ T cells from PBMCs. Every receptor here comes from a human donor with Susac syndrome.

The chain is built from TRBV19 and TRBJ1-1; D uncertain. CDR3 size: 14 residues. V was trimmed by 4 bases and J by 2 bases, leaving 11 bases between them. Germline V gene lookup returns CDR1 LNHDA and CDR2 SQIVND (reference sequence). The CDR3 spells CASSTTRANTEAFF. The CDR3 DNA reads as TGTGCCAGTAGTACAACACGGGCTAACACTGAAGCTTTCTTT.

In this sample, this clonotype turned up a few times. The genes are TRBV7-9 and TRBJ2-5; D gene uncertain. V lost 2 bases, J lost 4 bases, and 11 bases lay in between. The CDR3 spans 14 residues. Per the germline V gene, CDR1 is SEHNR and CDR2 is FQNEAQ (reference sequence). The CDR3 loop reads CASSLSLATETQYF. Written as DNA, the CDR3 is TGTGCCAGCAGCTTAAGTTTAGCAACAGAGACCCAGTACTTC.

This chain uses TRBV10-2 with TRBJ2-5, with 10 bases matching TRBD1. The CDR3 covers 14 residues. Germline loops: CDR1 WSHSY, CDR2 SAAADI. Trimming removed 7 bases from V and 4 bases from J; junction bases left unmatched: 6. This CDR3 is CASNGGQGPETQYF. The CDR3 DNA follows: TGCGCCAGCAACGGGGGACAGGGGCCAGAGACCCAGTACTTC.

The chain couples TRBV20-1 to TRBJ2-1; D could derive from TRBD1 or TRBD2 (5 bases each). V lost 0 bases and J 11 bases, leaving 14 bases between the germline ends. The CDR3 is 13 amino acids. Germline V gene sequence: CDR1 DFQATT, CDR2 SNEGSKA (reference sequence). The CDR3 nucleotides read TGCAGTGCTAGAGATCCGCTACTGGGACAGCAGTTCTTC. Translation gives CSARDPLLGQQFF.

The V gene is TRBV4-2, the J gene TRBJ2-5; TRBD2 matches at 12 bases. There are 18 residues in the CDR3. CDR1 LGHNA and CDR2 YNFKEQ come from the germline V gene. The V and J ends lost 4 bases and 3 bases, in that order; junction bases with no gene match: 12. The CDR3 spells CASSPGASGRAAKETQYF. The CDR3 DNA sequence: TGTGCCAGCAGCCCCGGGGCTAGCGGGAGGGCCGCCAAAGAGACCCAGTACTTC.

The rearrangement joins TRBV20-1 to TRBJ2-3, with 16 nucleotides matching TRBD2. The CDR3 covers 19 residues. The V and J ends lost 5 bases and 1 base, in that order; junction bases with no gene match: 12. Per germline, CDR1 DFQATT and CDR2 SNEGSKA (reference sequence). CDR3 amino acids: CSAYGTSGRARYRTDTQYF. CDR3 nucleotide sequence: TGCAGTGCTTATGGGACTAGCGGGAGGGCCAGGTACCGCACAGATACGCAGTATTTT.

V and J are TRBV5-1 and TRBJ2-2; D gene ambiguous. The germline V gene encodes CDR1 SGHRS and CDR2 YFSETQ. V was pared by 0 bases and J by 3 bases, with 12 bases between. The CDR3 is 16 amino acids. CDR3 bases: TGCGCCAGCAGCTTGGGCCCTGGATCGGACACCGGGGAGCTGTTTTTT. It codes for CASSLGPGSDTGELFF. The variable domain in full, with the rest retrieved from reference TRBV5-1 and TRBJ2-2, is KAGVTQTPRYLIKTRGQQVTLSCSPISGHRSVSWYQQTPGQGLQFLFEYFSETQRNKGNFPGRFSGRQFSNSRSEMNVSTLELGDSALYLCASSLGPGSDTGELFFGEGSRLTVL.

The chain carries TRBV6-1 and TRBJ2-3; D not certain. Germline CDR1 MNHNS, CDR2 SASEGT. CDR3 length equals 14 residues. The germline V and J ends were trimmed by 2 bases and 1 base, with 7 bases remaining between them. This chain's CDR3 is CASSERVGTDTQYF. The CDR3 DNA follows: TGTGCCAGCAGTGAAAGGGTCGGCACAGATACGCAGTATTTT.

This rearrangement joins TRBV20-1 to TRBJ2-3; D unresolved. V lost 4 bases, J lost 0 bases, and 17 bases lay in between. The germline CDR1 and CDR2 sequences are DFQATT and SNEGSKA (reference sequence). The CDR3 is 16 amino acids. The DNA for the CDR3 is TGCAGTGCTACATCACCACAGACCTACAGCACAGATACGCAGTATTTT. This sequence encodes CSATSPQTYSTDTQYF.

The genes are TRBV4-1 and TRBJ1-6, with no clear D. The CDR3 sequence is 13 residues long. Germline CDR1 MGHRA, CDR2 YSYEKL. V lost 2 bases to trimming and J lost 8 bases, with 7 bases between them. CDR3 DNA sequence: TGCGCCAGCAGCCAATTGGAACATTCACCCCTCCACTTT. It translates to CASSQLEHSPLHF.

The chain carries TRBV6-1 and TRBJ2-5; 7 bases agree with TRBD2. This CDR3 is 13 amino acids long. With 8 bases clipped from V and 1 base from J, the junction kept 4 bases outside the gene matches. The germline CDR1 and CDR2 sequences are MNHNS and SASEGT. The CDR3 spells CASRGLTQETQYF. CDR3 in DNA: TGTGCCAGCCGGGGACTAACCCAAGAGACCCAGTACTTC.

V and J are TRBV6-5 and TRBJ1-1, with a weak D call TRBD1 (6 bases). V lost 0 bases and J 13 bases, leaving 18 bases between the germline ends. In germline, CDR1 is MNHEY, CDR2 SVGAGI. There are 14 residues in the CDR3. For the CDR3, the DNA is TGTGCCAGCAGTTACTCGTCCAGGGGTGGATCGGTTTTCTTT. It specifies CASSYSSRGGSVFF.

The rearrangement joins TRBV6-1 to TRBJ1-5; a weak D match, TRBD1 (6 bases). This CDR3 spans 14 amino acids. Trimming left V 6 bases short and J 2 bases short, with 11 bases between. CDR1 and CDR2 (germline): MNHNS, SASEGT. In nucleotides, the CDR3 is TGTGCCAGCAGATACAGGGAGGGCAATCAGCCCCAGCATTTT. Translated: CASRYREGNQPQHF.

J is TRBJ1-4 and V is TRBV4-1; D is possibly TRBD1 (6 bases). The V and J ends lost 4 bases and 8 bases respectively, with 14 bases between them. CDR3 length equals 14 residues. Germline loops: CDR1 MGHRA, CDR2 YSYEKL. DNA of the CDR3: TGCGCCAGCAGCCCAACAGGGCTTCGAGAAAAACTGTTTTTT. This sequence encodes CASSPTGLREKLFF.

This chain connects TRBV19 to TRBJ1-1, with D perhaps TRBD1 (5 bases). CDR1 and CDR2 (germline): LNHDA, SQIVND (reference sequence). CDR3 length: 13 residues. Trimming stripped 3 bases from V and 10 bases from J, with 15 bases between. DNA for the CDR3: TGTGCCAGTAGTATCCAGACAGCCCCTGGAGCTTTCTTT. Residues: CASSIQTAPGAFF.

This clonotype is a singleton in its sample. The rearrangement uses TRBV5-4 and TRBJ2-3; D is undetermined. In germline, CDR1 is SGHNT, CDR2 YYREEE (reference sequence). The V and J ends lost 1 base and 5 bases respectively, with 11 bases between them. The CDR3 has 14 amino acids. For the CDR3, the DNA is TGTGCCAGCAGCTTGAGGACGAAGGGAGATACGCAGTATTTT. It yields the protein CASSLRTKGDTQYF.

About this clonotype itself: At one end, the junction sequence differs from germline, possibly due to a read error. V usage is TRBV7-7 and J usage is TRBJ2-1; D call uncertain. The germline V gene has CDR1 SSHAT and CDR2 FNYEAQ (reference sequence). This CDR3 comprises 13 residues. The CDR3 sequence is CASSLEVGNEQFF. CDR3 coding DNA: TGTGCTAGCAGCTTAGAGGTGGGAAATGAGCAGTTCTTC.